A selection of T cell receptor beta chains follows, all from one sample in a study of identical twins. TCRdb reanalysed the 5' RACE reads using MiXCR and keeps one entry per CDR3 protein. The sample yields fewer than 250,000 distinct CDR3 sequences, approximately 7% seen once. A further study also used this sample, focusing on yellow fever vaccine responses in identical twins.

Material for sequencing was memory (CD45RO+) T cells sorted from blood. These receptors all stem from a woman between 18 and 29 years old in good health. CDR3s include the opening cysteine and the closing phenylalanine or tryptophan. Each record gives: clone size, D gene, V gene, J gene, CDR3 DNA, CDR3 protein. D genes are given only for firm matches. Clone size is shown for a subset of rows, as once, few, many or a class of expanded clone.

few	.	TRBV6-5	TRBJ1-2	TGTGCCAGCAGTTACACAGGCTATGGCTACACCTTC	CASSYTGYGYTF
.	.	TRBV9	TRBJ2-7	TGTGCCAGCAGCGTAGAAGGGGGGCTTAACGGCGAGCAGTACTTC	CASSVEGGLNGEQYF
many	.	TRBV4-1	TRBJ2-7	TGCGCCAGCAGCCAAGACTATAAAGGGGTAAGCTACGAGCAGTACTTC	CASSQDYKGVSYEQYF
.	TRBD2	TRBV11-2	TRBJ2-2	TGTGCCAGCAGCTCCTTCGGGACTAGCCTGGCCGGGGAGCTGTTTTTT	CASSSFGTSLAGELFF
few	.	TRBV3-1	TRBJ1-2	TGTGCCAGCAGCCCCATCCAGGGAGATGGCTACACCTTC	CASSPIQGDGYTF
few	.	TRBV20-1	TRBJ2-3	TGCAGTGCTGAACCTGGGGATAGCACAGATACGCAGTATTTT	CSAEPGDSTDTQYF
few	.	TRBV14	TRBJ2-1	TGTGCCAGCAGCCGGGGGAGGAGCTCCTACAATGAGCAGTTCTTC	CASSRGRSSYNEQFF
few	.	TRBV2	TRBJ2-1	TGTGCCAGCACTGAAACTACCTCCTACAATGAGCAGTTCTTC	CASTETTSYNEQFF
.	TRBD2	TRBV20-1	TRBJ2-3	TGCAGTGCTAGTCGGACTAGCGGGAGCACAGATACGCAGTATTTT	CSASRTSGSTDTQYF
many	TRBD1	TRBV4-1	TRBJ2-2	TGCGCCAGCCATAACCTCGGACAGGGGGCCAACACCGGGGAGCTGTTTTTT	CASHNLGQGANTGELFF
.	TRBD2	TRBV2	TRBJ2-7	TGTGCCAGCAAGGTTATGGCTAGCGGTCCCTACGAGCAGTACTTC	CASKVMASGPYEQYF
.	.	TRBV7-9	TRBJ2-7	TGTGCCAGCAGCCCCAGGGGCGGCCACTACGAGCAGTACTTC	CASSPRGGHYEQYF
.	TRBD2	TRBV12-5	TRBJ2-1	TGTGCTAGTGGTCCCCCCTGGAGCGGGGGGGCGAATGAGCAGTTCTTC	CASGPPWSGGANEQFF
many	.	TRBV6-6	TRBJ1-4	TGTGCCAGCAGTTACTCTGAAAAACTGTTTTTT	CASSYSEKLFF
few	.	TRBV7-3	TRBJ1-1	TGTGCCAGCAGCCCTATCAGGGACACTGAAGCTTTCTTT	CASSPIRDTEAFF